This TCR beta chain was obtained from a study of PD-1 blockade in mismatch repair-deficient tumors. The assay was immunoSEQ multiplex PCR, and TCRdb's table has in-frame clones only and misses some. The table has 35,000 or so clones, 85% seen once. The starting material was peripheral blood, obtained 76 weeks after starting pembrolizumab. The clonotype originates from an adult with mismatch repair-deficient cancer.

The CDR3 spells CASSWTGNNQPQHF. The CDR3 bases are TGTGCCAGCAGTTGGACAGGGAACAATCAGCCCCAGCATTTT. J is TRBJ1-5 and V is TRBV6-1; 8 nucleotides line up with TRBD1. Germline CDR1 reads MNHNS; CDR2 reads SASEGT. This CDR3 has 14 residues. V trimming: 5 bases; J trimming: 3 bases; junction bases outside the gene matches: 3.